Sequencing of this TCR beta chain was carried out in a study of cytomegalovirus exposure and HLA in healthy donors. On the study more broadly: A later analysis reported the roughly 130 validation repertoires used the same platform as the 550 to 800 first-cohort repertoires. Study findings and constraints: The investigators catalogued some 150 TCR beta chains as cytomegalovirus-associated.

This clone was observed a single time. No antigen is known for it. The CDR3 totals 15 residues. Per the germline V gene, CDR1 is LNHDA and CDR2 is SQIVND (reference sequence). Trimming took off 5 bases at V and 10 bases at J, with 18 bases between the two ends. The protocol was immunoSEQ multiplex PCR, while the TCRdb copy is restricted to in-frame clones and leaves out a portion. The sample has about 140,000 clones; approximately 87% are singletons. Material for sequencing was PBMCs. The V call is TRBV19, the J call TRBJ1-6; the D gene is possibly TRBD1 (5 bases). This receptor was obtained from a man aged 18 to 29 in good health and CMV-seronegative. The CDR3, as DNA: TGTGCCAGTAGTCCGACGGGACTCTGGTGGTCACCCCTCCACTTT. This sequence encodes CASSPTGLWWSPLHF.